The 19 T cell receptor beta chains in this list originate from one sample, sequenced in a study of cytomegalovirus exposure and HLA in healthy donors. PCR primers comprised 60 Vbeta and 13 Jbeta primers. This table comes from immunoSEQ multiplex PCR, and its TCRdb copy is limited to in-frame clones, with some not included. The sample contains 250,000 to 350,000 clones, 75% to 85% of which appear only once. Sequencing was performed on PBMCs. Every receptor here comes from a girl aged 2 to 10 in good health and CMV-seronegative.

This clone was observed a few times. The chain is built from TRBV7-7 and TRBJ2-2, with D possibly being TRBD2 (5 bases). The CDR3 covers 13 residues. Germline V lookup: CDR1 SSHAT, CDR2 FNYEAQ (reference sequence). V was clipped by 6 bases and J by 2 bases, with 7 bases between them. CDR3 amino acids: CASRLGNTGELFF. The DNA of the CDR3 is TGTGCCAGCAGACTAGGCAACACCGGGGAGCTGTTTTTT.

The chain links TRBV5-4 to TRBJ1-2, with D unclear. Per the germline V gene, CDR1 is SGHNT and CDR2 is YYREEE (reference sequence). This CDR3 region has 14 residues. V was trimmed by 2 bases and J by 4 bases, leaving 12 bases between them. The CDR3 sequence: CASSLTREAYGYTF. For the CDR3, the DNA is TGTGCCAGCAGCTTAACGCGAGAGGCCTATGGCTACACCTTC.

The chain combines TRBV2 with TRBJ2-4, with D possibly being TRBD1 (5 bases). The CDR3 spans 13 residues. Germline CDR1 reads SNHLY; CDR2 reads FYNNEI. Trimming pared 10 bases from V and 0 bases from J, leaving 10 bases between. In DNA, the CDR3 is TGTGCCACCTCAGGGCTAGCCAAAAACATTCAGTACTTC. It specifies CATSGLAKNIQYF.

The chain couples TRBV5-1 to TRBJ1-1, with 8 bases identical to TRBD1. After removal of 1 base from V and 2 bases from J, the junction contained 4 bases not matched to a gene. The CDR3 extends over 15 amino acids. Germline assignment: CDR1 SGHRS and CDR2 YFSETQ. CDR3 DNA sequence: TGCGCCAGCAGCTTGCAGGGGGCGCAAAACACTGAAGCTTTCTTT. Protein product: CASSLQGAQNTEAFF.

The V gene is TRBV6-5, the J gene TRBJ2-1; no definite D call. The V end lost 6 bases, the J end lost 5 bases, and 14 bases lay between the germline ends. Germline CDR1 MNHEY, CDR2 SVGAGI. The CDR3 contains 14 residues. CDR3 in amino acids: CASRASFGDNEQFF. For the CDR3, the DNA is TGTGCCAGCAGGGCTTCTTTTGGAGACAATGAGCAGTTCTTC.

This rearrangement joins TRBV9 to TRBJ2-2; D remains unclear. Germline assignment: CDR1 SGDLS and CDR2 YYNGEE. With 1 base removed from V and 6 bases from J, the gap between germline ends came to 7 bases. The CDR3 is 13 amino acids. The CDR3, as DNA: TGTGCCAGCAGCGTATCGGTCTCCGGGGAGCTGTTTTTT. It encodes CASSVSVSGELFF.

The gene calls are TRBV29-1 and TRBJ2-1, with 11 nucleotides matching TRBD2. Germline V gene sequence: CDR1 SQVTM, CDR2 ANQGSEA. This CDR3 is built from 14 residues. V trimming: 4 bases; J trimming: 2 bases; junction bases outside the gene matches: 1. The CDR3 reads CSVVTSGTYNEQFF. CDR3 bases: TGCAGCGTTGTGACTAGCGGGACCTACAATGAGCAGTTCTTC.

The rearrangement uses TRBV4-1 and TRBJ1-1; a weak D match, TRBD1 (5 bases). The CDR3 totals 14 residues. Between the trimmed V and J ends, which lost 1 base and 5 bases, there was a span of 11 bases. Germline assignment: CDR1 MGHRA and CDR2 YSYEKL. The CDR3 DNA is TGCGCCAGCAGCCAAGTTTTGGGGGGTACTGAAGCTTTCTTT. It specifies CASSQVLGGTEAFF.

CDR3 bases: TGTGCCAGCTCCCCAGGGACAGGGGTGGGCGAGCAGTACTTC. Encoded protein: CASSPGTGVGEQYF. The V call is TRBV18, the J call TRBJ2-7; 10 nucleotides line up with TRBD1. CDR3 length: 14 residues. V was pared by 6 bases and J by 6 bases, with 8 bases of the junction left unmatched. Germline-derived CDR1 and CDR2 are KGHSH and LQKENI.

A single count supports this clone. This chain uses TRBV19 with TRBJ2-5; no firm D call. V was shortened by 1 base and J by 5 bases, with 17 bases between the two germline ends. The germline gives CDR1 LNHDA, CDR2 SQIVND (reference sequence). The CDR3 has 16 amino acids. The CDR3 DNA reads as TGTGCCAGTAGTATAGGGGTACCAGGCGCCGCGGAGACCCAGTACTTC. Translated, it gives CASSIGVPGAAETQYF.

This clone has only one observation. The chain carries TRBV7-9 and TRBJ2-3, with D uncertain. The germline CDR1 and CDR2 sequences are SEHNR and FQNEAQ (reference sequence). This CDR3 is 15 amino acids long. The germline V and J ends were trimmed by 7 bases and 1 base, with 15 bases remaining between them. CDR3 DNA: TGTGCCAGCACCCTACCCCGAGGCGGCACAGATACGCAGTATTTT. Encoded protein: CASTLPRGGTDTQYF.

The rearrangement links TRBV30 to TRBJ2-1, with D maybe TRBD2 (5 bases). This CDR3 has 11 amino acids. Trimming shortened V by 5 bases and J by 10 bases, and 12 bases separated the two germline ends. Germline V CDR1 and CDR2: GTSNPN, SVGIG (reference sequence). CDR3 sequence (DNA): TGTGCCTGGTCCGGGGTGGAGGAGCAGTTCTTC. Translation gives CAWSGVEEQFF.

The rearrangement uses TRBV5-1 and TRBJ1-1; TRBD1 might be the D (6 bases). Germline loops: CDR1 SGHRS, CDR2 YFSETQ. This CDR3 has 18 residues. V gave up 0 bases and J gave up 1 base, with 19 bases separating them. The CDR3 nucleotides read TGCGCCAGCAGCTTGGCCTCCATCGTAGGGGGAACGAACACTGAAGCTTTCTTT. Its translation is CASSLASIVGGTNTEAFF.

The chain carries TRBV7-6 and TRBJ2-7, with a weak D call TRBD2 (5 bases). V dropped 1 base and J dropped 3 bases, with 13 bases sitting between them. The CDR3 is made up of 15 amino acids. Germline lookup yields CDR1 SGHVS and CDR2 FNYEAQ. The CDR3 DNA reads as TGTGCCAGCAGCTTAGGGGCTTACGGGGACTACGAGCAGTACTTC. Translating it yields CASSLGAYGDYEQYF.

This rearrangement joins TRBV6-1 to TRBJ1-2, with D uncertain. Trimming stripped 10 bases from V and 5 bases from J, with 20 bases between. This CDR3 has 14 residues. Per germline, CDR1 MNHNS and CDR2 SASEGT. CDR3 nucleotide sequence: TGTGCCACGCCCCGTCCGGGATGGGTTTATGGCTACACCTTC. Encoded protein: CATPRPGWVYGYTF.

The chain has TRBV10-3 and TRBJ2-2; 7 bases match TRBD1. CDR1 and CDR2 (germline): ENHRY, SYGVKD. The length of the CDR3 is 15 residues. The V and J ends lost 11 bases and 5 bases, in that order; junction bases with no gene match: 14. CDR3 sequence reads: CAAHSMTGRTGELFF. The CDR3 nucleotides are TGTGCCGCCCACTCTATGACAGGGAGAACCGGGGAGCTGTTTTTT.

This sequence joins TRBV7-9 and TRBJ1-5; the match to TRBD1 covers 7 bases. Germline-derived CDR1 and CDR2 are SEHNR and FQNEAQ (reference sequence). J gave up 4 bases and V 5 bases, and 5 bases lay outside the gene matches. CDR3 length: 14 amino acids. The CDR3 loop reads CASSQQGRNQPQHF. CDR3 sequence (DNA): TGTGCCAGCAGCCAACAGGGGCGGAATCAGCCCCAGCATTTT. The full variable domain, completed using reference TRBV7-9 and TRBJ1-5, is DTGVSQNPRHKITKRGQNVTFRCDPISEHNRLYWYRQTLGQGPEFLTYFQNEAQLEKSRLLSDRFSAERPKGSFSTLEIQRTEQGDSAMYLCASSQQGRNQPQHFGDGTRLSIL.

This chain uses TRBV4-1 with TRBJ2-7; 7 positions match TRBD1. Germline values: CDR1 MGHRA, CDR2 YSYEKL. CDR3 length equals 14 residues. The junction had 5 bases not matched to a gene; V was cut back by 3 bases and J by 3 bases. This chain's CDR3 is CASSHATGSYEQYF. For the CDR3, the DNA is TGCGCCAGCAGCCATGCGACAGGGAGCTACGAGCAGTACTTC.

V usage is TRBV11-2 and J usage is TRBJ2-1; perhaps TRBD2 as D (5 bases). This CDR3 is 13 amino acids long. Germline CDR1 reads SGHAT; CDR2 reads FQNNGV. V was cut by 5 bases and J by 4 bases, with 9 bases left in between. This CDR3 is CASSLQRYNEQFF. As DNA, the CDR3 is TGTGCCAGCAGCCTGCAGCGGTACAATGAGCAGTTCTTC.